The source of this T cell receptor (beta chain) is a study of T cell responses to AZD1222 COVID-19 vaccine. Whole-study results and caveats: Nearly half of unique spike-specific TCRs reportedly avoided B.1.351 and B.1.1.7 mutated regions.

The protocol was immunoSEQ multiplex PCR, while the TCRdb copy is restricted to in-frame clones and leaves out a portion. The data contain 95,000 to 100,000 clones, around 87% of them seen just once; the ten biggest clones take up roughly a tenth. The V end lost 1 base, the J end lost 0 bases, and 13 bases lay between the germline ends. The germline gives CDR1 MGHRA, CDR2 YSYEKL. The CDR3 is made up of 17 amino acids. Comments on this clone: Its matching antigen is unknown.

This chain links TRBV4-1 with TRBJ2-1; D call uncertain. This TCR came from an adult who received the AZD1222 COVID-19 vaccine. Here the sequenced sample was peripheral blood, taken 28 days after the second AZD1222 dose. The CDR3 here is CASSQVPTDNSYNEQFF. In DNA, the CDR3 is TGCGCCAGCAGCCAAGTGCCTACGGATAACTCCTACAATGAGCAGTTCTTC.